This TCR beta chain comes out of a study of CXCR3-negative and CXCR3-positive naive CD8 T cells. As concerns this clonotype: The antigen is unknown.

CDR3 size: 14 residues. Germline values: CDR1 MDHEN, CDR2 SYDVKM. 5' RACE that incorporated UMI labels was used to prepare the TRB cDNA libraries. From the 5' RACE reads, TCRdb lists one entry per CDR3 protein and no DNA. Its table records 100,000 or so distinct CDR3 sequences. Study results and limitations: Researchers reported similar TRBV-TRBJ usage in naive CXCR3-negative and CXCR3-positive cells, though memory differed. CXCR3-expressing naive cells carried TRB CDR3s more hydrophobic than those of CXCR3-negative naive cells. CXCR3 expression dropped partially after cryopreservation, and most assays relied on fresh PBMCs.

The receptor was isolated from a human donor in good health. Some clones in this sample may be carry-over from other donors' samples. V gene TRBV28 combines with J gene TRBJ1-2; no DNA is available, so the TRBD1 call from TCRdb remains unchecked. The specimen was naive CXCR3+ CD8+ T cells from blood. Subset here: CD45RO-CCR7+CD27+CD95- naive CD8+ T cells expressing CXCR3 (TNR3+). The CDR3 spells CASSDRGRDYGYTF.